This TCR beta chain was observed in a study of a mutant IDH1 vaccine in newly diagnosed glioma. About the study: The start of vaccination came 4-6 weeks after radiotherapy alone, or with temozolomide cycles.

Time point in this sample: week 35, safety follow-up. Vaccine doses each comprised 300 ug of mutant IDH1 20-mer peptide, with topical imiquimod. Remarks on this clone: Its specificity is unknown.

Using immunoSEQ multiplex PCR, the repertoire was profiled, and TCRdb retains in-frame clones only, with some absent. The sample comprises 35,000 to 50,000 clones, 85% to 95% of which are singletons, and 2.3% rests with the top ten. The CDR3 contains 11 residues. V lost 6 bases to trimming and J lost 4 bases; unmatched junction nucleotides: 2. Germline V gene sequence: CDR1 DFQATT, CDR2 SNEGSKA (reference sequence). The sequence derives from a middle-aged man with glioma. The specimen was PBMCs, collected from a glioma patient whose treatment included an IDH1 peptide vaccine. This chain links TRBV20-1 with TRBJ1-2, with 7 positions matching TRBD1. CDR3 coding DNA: TGCAGTGCAGGGGGCGGCTATGGCTACACCTTC. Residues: CSAGGGYGYTF.